Included here is one T cell receptor beta chain sequence, with context. The data stem from a study of blood T cell repertoires in COVID-19. The wider study: The United States, Italy and Spain supplied acute and convalescent COVID-19 samples. T cells, B-cell-depleted T cells, or PBMCs provided the cDNA or gDNA that served as material.

CDR3 length equals 15 residues. Germline V gene data show CDR1 as LGHNA and CDR2 as YNFKEQ. Trimming pared 0 bases from V and 3 bases from J, leaving 12 bases between. The repertoire was sequenced with immunoSEQ multiplex PCR; TCRdb's copy has only in-frame clones and lacks some. The data show about 260,000 clones, approximately 91% seen once. Recruited during active infection, patients (from Seattle) were subsequently followed longitudinally. Sequenced material: peripheral blood. The rearrangement uses TRBV4-2 and TRBJ2-7; maybe TRBD1 (7 bases). This receptor was identified in a person aged 18 to 30 with COVID-19, enrolled during active disease. This chain's CDR3 is CASSQDQGGSYEQYF. The CDR3 nucleotides read TGTGCCAGCAGCCAAGATCAGGGGGGCAGCTACGAGCAGTACTTC.